The rows below give T cell receptor beta chains drawn from one sample of a study of blood T cell repertoires in COVID-19. Profiling relied on immunoSEQ multiplex PCR, and the TCRdb table lists in-frame clones only, not all of them. This table holds approximately 250,000 clones, almost 85% found once. The sequenced sample consisted of PBMCs or T cells enriched from blood (not recorded which). The receptors shown here come from a woman aged 45-59 years with acute COVID-19. Each CDR3 is given with its conserved first and last residue. D genes are given only for firm matches. Not all rows give a size; the values are once, few, many and, for expanded clones, a class.

clone_size,cdr3_length,d_call,j_call,v_call,cdr3_aa,cdr3_nt
NA,14,NA,TRBJ1-6,TRBV7-9,CASSFENDNSPLHF,TGTGCCAGCAGCTTCGAGAACGATAATTCACCCCTCCACTTT
NA,16,NA,TRBJ2-2,TRBV5-1,CASSPGGRGATGELFF,TGCGCCAGCAGCCCCGGGGGCAGGGGGGCCACCGGGGAGCTGTTTTTT
NA,13,NA,TRBJ2-1,TRBV9,CASSVNSYNEQFF,TGTGCCAGCAGCGTTAACTCCTACAATGAGCAGTTCTTC
NA,14,TRBD1,TRBJ1-4,TRBV27,CASSLSGQNEKLFF,TGTGCCAGCAGTTTATCGGGACAGAATGAAAAACTGTTTTTT
NA,15,NA,TRBJ1-3,TRBV11-2,CASRLVGGSGNTIYF,TGTGCCAGCAGGCTAGTGGGGGGCTCTGGAAACACCATATATTTT
once,14,NA,TRBJ1-2,TRBV6-2/TRBV6-3,CASSPRQVNYGYTF,TGTGCCAGCAGCCCCCGGCAGGTGAACTATGGCTACACCTTC
NA,13,NA,TRBJ1-3,TRBV7-9,CASTTGGGNTIYF,TGTGCCAGCACTACGGGGGGTGGAAACACCATATATTTT
NA,15,TRBD2,TRBJ2-5,TRBV7-9,CASSLKRGGGETQYF,TGTGCCAGCAGCTTAAAGAGGGGCGGGGGAGAGACCCAGTACTTC
NA,14,TRBD1,TRBJ1-2,TRBV19,CASSDRTGNYGYTF,TGTGCCAGTAGTGATCGGACAGGCAACTATGGCTACACCTTC
NA,13,NA,TRBJ1-2,TRBV2,CAGGRSIPGGYTF,TGTGCCGGCGGACGATCTATCCCGGGGGGCTACACCTTC
once,14,TRBD2,TRBJ2-3,TRBV24-1,CATSPSGGLHTQYF,TGTGCCACCAGTCCTAGCGGGGGATTGCATACGCAGTATTTT
few,13,TRBD1,TRBJ1-2,TRBV10-3,CAISDEGAYGYTF,TGTGCCATCAGTGATGAGGGGGCCTATGGCTACACCTTC
NA,14,TRBD1,TRBJ1-2,TRBV18,CASSKQGAEYGYTF,TGTGCCAGCTCCAAACAGGGGGCAGAGTATGGCTACACCTTC
NA,15,TRBD1,TRBJ2-5,TRBV5-1,CASSLGAGGSETQYF,TGCGCCAGCAGCTTGGGGGCAGGGGGCTCCGAGACCCAGTACTTC
NA,14,TRBD1,TRBJ1-1,TRBV6-5,CASSHRGVDTEAFF,TGTGCCAGCAGTCACAGGGGAGTGGACACTGAAGCTTTCTTT